Shown below are 19 T cell receptor beta chains from a single sample sequenced in a study of regulatory T cells in long-lasting Graves disease. Stated time point: newly diagnosed GD, antithyroid drugs for less than 3 months. Making the TCR library involved RNA that had been extracted from PBMCs. CDR3 regions were amplified by Arm-PCR using iRepertoire HTBI primers to build TCR beta libraries. TCRdb re-derived calls from the multiplex PCR reads in MiXCR, one entry per CDR3 protein. The sample lists roughly 250,000 distinct CDR3 sequences; 15% to 20% were seen once. The sample was also linked to a second study, of T cells in Graves' hyperthyroidism and ophthalmopathy.

Material: peripheral blood mononuclear cells (PBMCs), obtained at new diagnosis, from a patient treated with antithyroid drugs. These receptors were obtained from a woman aged 25 to 39 with Graves disease.

The chain uses TRBV18 and TRBJ2-5; possible D gene TRBD1, 5 bases. CDR1 and CDR2 (germline): KGHSH, LQKENI. The V end was cut by 9 bases, the J end by 3 bases, with 11 bases between. This CDR3 has 12 amino acids. The CDR3 DNA sequence: TGTGCCAGTCGCCTCAGGGAAGAGACCCAGTACTTC. It specifies CASRLREETQYF.

This rearrangement joins TRBV9 to TRBJ2-2, with D hard to call. Germline assignment: CDR1 SGDLS and CDR2 YYNGEE. Trimming left V 4 bases short and J 5 bases short, with 12 bases between. This CDR3 is built from 14 residues. The CDR3 here is CASSPKIWTGELFF. In nucleotides, the CDR3 is TGTGCCAGCAGCCCGAAAATTTGGACCGGGGAGCTGTTTTTT. Full variable domain (rest looked up from reference TRBV9 and TRBJ2-2): DSGVTQTPKHLITATGQRVTLRCSPRSGDLSVYWYQQSLDQGLQFLIQYYNGEERAKGNILERFSAQQFPDLHSELNLSSLELGDSALYFCASSPKIWTGELFFGEGSRLTVL.

The J gene is TRBJ2-1, the V gene TRBV19, with 7 nucleotides matching TRBD2. Trimming at V came to 5 bases and at J to 0 bases, leaving 13 bases not matched to a gene. This CDR3 contains 18 residues. In germline, CDR1 is LNHDA, CDR2 SQIVND (reference sequence). CDR3 DNA sequence: TGTGCCAGTAGTTCGGAACTTAACGGGAGGAGCTCCTACAATGAGCAGTTCTTC. Translation gives CASSSELNGRSSYNEQFF.

The V and J genes are TRBV3-1 and TRBJ2-7; TRBD1 might be the D (6 bases). The last part of the DNA fits TRBJ2-6 better; the J call may be wrong. CDR1 is LGHDT and CDR2 is YNNKEL in the germline V gene (reference sequence). This CDR3 comprises 16 residues. The CDR3 DNA reads TGTGCCAGCAGCCGATACGGACAGCTTGGGGCCAACGTCCTGACTTTC. This codes for CASSRYGQLGANVLTF.

The sample holds a few counts of this clonotype. The V gene is TRBV4-2, the J gene TRBJ2-7; D remains ambiguous. V gave up 1 base and J gave up 0 bases, with 10 bases separating them. The CDR3 covers 15 residues. CDR1 and CDR2 from the germline V gene are LGHNA and YNFKEQ. The CDR3 region has the DNA TGTGCCAGCAGCCAAGGCCCAGTGCCCTCCTACGAGCAGTACTTC. It encodes CASSQGPVPSYEQYF.

This rearrangement joins TRBV20-1 to TRBJ1-1; the match to TRBD1 covers 9 bases. In germline, CDR1 is DFQATT, CDR2 SNEGSKA (reference sequence). The CDR3 covers 13 residues. V was pared by 5 bases and J by 4 bases, with 5 bases of the junction left unmatched. The DNA of the CDR3 is TGCAGTGCTCACAGGGGGCGGATCACTGAAGCTTTCTTT. It yields the protein CSAHRGRITEAFF.

The gene calls are TRBV7-9 and TRBJ1-1, with D unclear. The CDR3 has 11 residues. Trimming took off 11 bases at V and 5 bases at J, with 12 bases between the two ends. In germline, CDR1 is SEHNR, CDR2 FQNEAQ (reference sequence). CDR3 nucleotide sequence: TGTGCCGACGTTGGGGTGACTGAAGCTTTCTTT. This codes for CADVGVTEAFF.

This clonotype was seen many times. This chain joins TRBV5-5 and TRBJ1-1; D ambiguous. This CDR3 spans 12 amino acids. Between the trimmed V and J ends, which lost 4 bases and 6 bases, there was a span of 10 bases. Germline V gene lookup returns CDR1 SGHKS and CDR2 YYEKEE (reference sequence). The CDR3 here is CASSPEKSEAFF. CDR3 nucleotide sequence: TGTGCCAGCAGCCCTGAGAAGTCTGAAGCTTTCTTT.

In this sample, this clonotype turned up a few times. V gene TRBV6-2 or TRBV6-3 combines with J gene TRBJ1-4; the D gene is possibly TRBD1 (5 bases). Trimming shortened V by 6 bases and J by 5 bases, and 13 bases separated the two germline ends. Germline V CDR1 and CDR2: MNHEY, SVGEGT. The CDR3 is 14 amino acids. The DNA for the CDR3 is TGTGCCAGCAGGGGGGGGGGACTGAATGAAAAACTGTTTTTT. Its translation: CASRGGGLNEKLFF.

This clonotype has at least ten counts. V usage is TRBV2 and J usage is TRBJ1-6; tentative D call: TRBD1 (5 bases). Trimming left V 7 bases short and J 6 bases short, with 13 bases between. Germline CDR1 is SNHLY and CDR2 is FYNNEI. The CDR3 has 14 residues. The CDR3 loop is CASNPGPPNSPLHF. For the CDR3, the DNA is TGTGCCAGCAATCCGGGACCTCCTAATTCACCCCTCCACTTT. The whole variable domain, filled in from reference TRBV2 and TRBJ1-6, reads EPEVTQTPSHQVTQMGQEVILRCVPISNHLYFYWYRQILGQKVEFLVSFYNNEISEKSEIFDDQFSVERPDGSNFTLKIRSTKLEDSAMYFCASNPGPPNSPLHFGNGTRLTVT.

This clonotype turned up a few times. This chain links TRBV7-6 with TRBJ2-2, with D unclear. Trimming left V 4 bases short and J 4 bases short, with 16 bases between. This CDR3 has 16 residues. Germline CDR1 reads SGHVS; CDR2 reads FNYEAQ. The CDR3 coding sequence is TGTGCCAGCAGCTCGTCCCCCGAACGCTCCACCGGGGAGCTGTTTTTT. Amino acids: CASSSSPERSTGELFF.

The chain links TRBV5-4 to TRBJ1-1; 9 bases are shared with TRBD1. The CDR3 is 16 amino acids. CDR1 is SGHNT and CDR2 is YYREEE in the germline V gene (reference sequence). With V trimmed by 4 bases and J by 3 bases, 10 bases remained unmatched. The CDR3 here is CASSREGTGRYTEAFF. In nucleotides, the CDR3 is TGTGCCAGCAGCCGTGAGGGGACAGGGCGTTACACTGAAGCTTTCTTT.

Notes on this clonotype: An end of the junction does not agree with germline; a read error may underlie this. The chain combines TRBV19 with TRBJ2-2; 7 nucleotides align to TRBD2. Germline V gene lookup returns CDR1 LNHDA and CDR2 SQIVND (reference sequence). The CDR3 covers 15 residues. As DNA, the CDR3 is TGTGCCAGTAGTCTAGACCGGGGGGACCCCGGGGAGCTGTTTTTT. Its translation: CASSLDRGDPGELFF.

This clonotype came up many times. The chain has TRBV7-2 and TRBJ2-3; tentatively, D is TRBD2 (5 bases). The CDR3 has 12 amino acids. The germline V gene has CDR1 SGHTA and CDR2 FQGNSA. The V end was cut by 4 bases, the J end by 7 bases, with 9 bases between. The CDR3 sequence is CASSYGGYTQYF. The CDR3 coding sequence is TGTGCCAGCAGCTACGGCGGGTATACGCAGTATTTT. Combining the CDR3 with reference TRBV7-2 and TRBJ2-3 gives the whole variable domain GAGVSQSPSNKVTEKGKDVELRCDPISGHTALYWYRQSLGQGLEFLIYFQGNSAPDKSGLPSDRFSAERTGGSVSTLTIQRTQQEDSAVYLCASSYGGYTQYFGPGTRLTVL.

Details on this clonotype: A much larger clone lies one base from this, so it may be a read error. The V and J genes are TRBV16 and TRBJ2-7, with D hard to call. CDR3 length: 14 amino acids. V shed 4 bases and J shed 1 base, with 11 bases lying between them. Germline V gene sequence: CDR1 KGHSY, CDR2 FQNENV. As DNA, the CDR3 is TGTGCCAGCAGCCGCCTCGGTGGATCCTACGAGCAGTACTTC. Its translation is CASSRLGGSYEQYF.

The sample holds many counts of this clonotype. The chain recombines TRBV13 with TRBJ2-7; no clear D. Germline V gene data show CDR1 as PRHDT and CDR2 as FYEKMQ (reference sequence). The CDR3 length is 14 residues. The V end was cut by 3 bases, the J end by 0 bases, with 9 bases between. CDR3 in DNA: TGTGCCAGCAGCTTCCGGGTGAACTCCTACGAGCAGTACTTC. Its protein product is CASSFRVNSYEQYF.

This clonotype was counted at least ten times. The chain uses TRBV27 and TRBJ2-5, with 7 bases that match TRBD1. CDR3 length equals 18 residues. Germline CDR1 reads MNHEY; CDR2 reads SMNVEV (reference sequence). The V and J ends lost 0 bases and 1 base, in that order; junction bases with no gene match: 11. The CDR3 is CASSLSQMWTGTQETQYF. In DNA, the CDR3 is TGTGCCAGCAGTTTATCCCAAATGTGGACAGGCACCCAAGAGACCCAGTACTTC.

Points on this clonotype: The junction departs from the called germline gene at one end, perhaps through a read error. The chain joins TRBV7-7 to TRBJ2-2; 10 bases are shared with TRBD1. Germline CDR1 is SSHAT and CDR2 is FNYEAQ (reference sequence). The CDR3 sequence is 16 residues long. The CDR3 nucleotides are TGTGCTAGCAGCTTAGAGACAGGGGGCTGGACCGGGGAGCTGTTTTTT. It codes for CASSLETGGWTGELFF.

This clonotype was picked up many times. The J gene is TRBJ2-3, the V gene TRBV20-1; 9 nucleotides agree with TRBD1. Germline loops: CDR1 DFQATT, CDR2 SNEGSKA (reference sequence). The CDR3 contains 14 residues. The trim removed 8 bases at V and 4 bases at J, leaving 10 bases unmatched. The DNA of the CDR3 is TGCAGTCCAGTCGGACAGGGGTATGCAGATACGCAGTATTTT. This gives the protein CSPVGQGYADTQYF.